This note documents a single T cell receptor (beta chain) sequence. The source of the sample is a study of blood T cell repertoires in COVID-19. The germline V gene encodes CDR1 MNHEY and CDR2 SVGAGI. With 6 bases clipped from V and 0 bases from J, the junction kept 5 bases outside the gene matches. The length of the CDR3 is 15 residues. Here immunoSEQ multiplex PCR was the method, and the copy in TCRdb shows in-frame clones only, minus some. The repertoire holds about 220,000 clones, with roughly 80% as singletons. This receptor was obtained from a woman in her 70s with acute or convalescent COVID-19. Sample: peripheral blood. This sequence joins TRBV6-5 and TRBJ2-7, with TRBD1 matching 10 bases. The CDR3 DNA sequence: TGTGCCAGCAGGGGACAGGGGAGCAGCTCCTACGAGCAGTACTTC. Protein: CASRGQGSSSYEQYF.